The 20 T cell receptor beta chains presented below share a single source sample, sequenced in a study of PD-L1 blockade in urothelial cancer. Profiled with immunoSEQ multiplex PCR; TCRdb holds only in-frame clones, not every one. The data show over 45,000 clones, 86% seen once. Stated time point: pretreatment peripheral blood. The sample consisted of PBMCs, taken around atezolizumab (anti-PD-L1) treatment. These receptor sequences come from a man between 60 and 70 years old with urothelial cancer.

The J gene is TRBJ2-5, the V gene TRBV11-2; TRBD2 might be the D (6 bases). Germline loops: CDR1 SGHAT, CDR2 FQNNGV. The CDR3 has 17 amino acids. V gave up 0 bases and J gave up 1 base, with 15 bases separating them. In DNA form, the CDR3 reads TGTGCCAGCAGCTTAGATGCGGGACTCCGCAGCCAAGAGACCCAGTACTTC. It codes for CASSLDAGLRSQETQYF.

This clone appeared once. The CDR3 here is CASSSDRATGKLFF. Here the CDR3 DNA reads TGTGCCAGCAGCTCAGACAGGGCTACTGGAAAACTGTTTTTT. This chain uses TRBV7-9 with TRBJ1-4; 7 bases agree with TRBD1. Germline V CDR1 and CDR2: SEHNR, FQNEAQ (reference sequence). The CDR3 totals 14 residues. V lost 4 bases and J lost 10; bases outside the gene matches: 9.

V is TRBV5-1 and J is TRBJ1-1; D is ambiguous. Germline V gene lookup returns CDR1 SGHRS and CDR2 YFSETQ. Trimming removed 4 bases from V and 3 bases from J, with 10 bases in between. This CDR3 has 13 residues. CDR3 DNA: TGCGCCAGCAGCCCGGAGATTGACACTGAAGCTTTCTTT. Amino acid sequence: CASSPEIDTEAFF.

The genes are TRBV5-1 and TRBJ2-3; a possible D gene is TRBD1 (6 bases). Germline CDR1 SGHRS, CDR2 YFSETQ. V lost 3 bases and J 0 bases, leaving 11 bases between the germline ends. CDR3 length: 15 residues. CDR3 sequence reads: CASSSGTLSTDTQYF. In DNA form, the CDR3 reads TGCGCCAGCAGCTCTGGGACATTAAGCACAGATACGCAGTATTTT.

The chain recombines TRBV19 with TRBJ2-2; no firm D call. V was trimmed by 7 bases and J by 0 bases, leaving 9 bases between them. Germline V lookup: CDR1 LNHDA, CDR2 SQIVND (reference sequence). This CDR3 contains 14 residues. DNA for the CDR3: TGTGCCAGTACCGAGGCAACGAACACCGGGGAGCTGTTTTTT. It yields the protein CASTEATNTGELFF.

This sequence joins TRBV7-8 and TRBJ2-2, with D perhaps TRBD1 (6 bases). The V end lost 4 bases, the J end lost 2 bases, and 11 bases lay between the germline ends. Germline values: CDR1 SGHVS, CDR2 FQNEAQ. The CDR3 length is 15 residues. The CDR3, as DNA: TGTGCCAGCAGCTCTAGGACAGCCAACACCGGGGAGCTGTTTTTT. Translating gives CASSSRTANTGELFF. Based on the CDR3 plus reference TRBV7-8 and TRBJ2-2, the full variable domain is GAGVSQSPRYKVAKRGQDVALRCDPISGHVSLFWYQQALGQGPEFLTYFQNEAQLDKSGLPSDRFFAERPEGSVSTLKIQRTQQEDSAVYLCASSSRTANTGELFFGEGSRLTVL.

V gene TRBV5-6 combines with J gene TRBJ1-1, with unresolved D. This CDR3 comprises 14 residues. The germline V gene has CDR1 SGHDT and CDR2 YYEEEE. Trimming pared 5 bases from V and 4 bases from J, leaving 15 bases between. The CDR3 nucleotides read TGTGCCAGCAGGGAGCGTCCGTATTTCACTGAAGCTTTCTTT. Residues: CASRERPYFTEAFF.

The chain couples TRBV28 to TRBJ2-2; TRBD2 agrees at 7 bases. Germline V gene lookup returns CDR1 MDHEN and CDR2 SYDVKM. The CDR3 is made up of 16 amino acids. Trimming at V came to 3 bases and at J to 7 bases, leaving 11 bases not matched to a gene. Here the CDR3 reads CASSLWSGAPGGELFF. In DNA form, the CDR3 reads TGTGCCAGCAGTTTGTGGAGCGGGGCTCCGGGCGGGGAGCTGTTTTTT.

The chain uses TRBV7-2 and TRBJ1-2; 7 bases map to TRBD1. Trimming at V came to 1 base and at J to 8 bases, leaving 13 bases not matched to a gene. The germline V gene has CDR1 SGHTA and CDR2 FQGNSA. The CDR3 is made up of 16 amino acids. CDR3 in DNA: TGTGCCAGCAGCTTAGAATTTGGGACAGTGGCTAAGGGCTACACCTTC. The encoded protein is CASSLEFGTVAKGYTF.

The CDR3 loop is CASSIAPGQGARYGYTF. In nucleotides, the CDR3 is TGTGCCAGTAGTATAGCTCCCGGACAGGGGGCTAGGTATGGCTACACCTTC. The chain couples TRBV19 to TRBJ1-2, with TRBD1 matching 11 bases. Germline V gene sequence: CDR1 LNHDA, CDR2 SQIVND (reference sequence). V lost 1 base, J lost 5 bases, and 9 bases stayed unmatched. CDR3 length: 17 residues.

This rearrangement joins TRBV4-3 to TRBJ2-7; 8 nucleotides line up with TRBD1. Germline CDR1 is LGHNA and CDR2 is YSLEER. V lost 0 bases, J lost 1 base, and 5 bases stayed unmatched. The CDR3 loop spans 16 amino acids. The CDR3 spells CASSQDLGTGSYEQYF. The CDR3, as DNA: TGCGCCAGCAGCCAAGATCTGGGGACAGGATCCTACGAGCAGTACTTC.

This chain joins TRBV5-4 and TRBJ2-7, with D perhaps matching TRBD1 (5 bases). CDR1 is SGHNT, CDR2 YYREEE, per germline (reference sequence). The CDR3 is made up of 13 amino acids. The V end lost 2 bases, the J end lost 6 bases, and 12 bases lay between the germline ends. This chain's CDR3 is CASSFPGRAEQYF. As DNA, the CDR3 is TGTGCCAGCAGCTTCCCAGGCAGGGCCGAGCAGTACTTC. Full variable domain (remainder filled in from reference TRBV5-4 and TRBJ2-7): ETGVTQSPTHLIKTRGQQVTLRCSSQSGHNTVSWYQQALGQGPQFIFQYYREEENGRGNFPPRFSGLQFPNYSSELNVNALELDDSALYLCASSFPGRAEQYFGPGTRLTVT.

This chain connects TRBV5-1 to TRBJ1-2; 9 nucleotides line up with TRBD1. V gave up 4 bases and J gave up 3 bases; unmatched junction bases: 13. There are 17 residues in the CDR3. Germline V gene lookup returns CDR1 SGHRS and CDR2 YFSETQ. DNA of the CDR3: TGCGCCAGCAGCGGGACACCTGGACAGGGGAGGCACTATGGCTACACCTTC. Protein product: CASSGTPGQGRHYGYTF.

The genes are TRBV15 and TRBJ2-1, with D possibly TRBD1 on 5 matching bases. This CDR3 is built from 14 residues. CDR1 and CDR2 from the germline V gene are LNHNV and YYDKDF (reference sequence). The V end lost 3 bases, the J end lost 10 bases, and 16 bases lay between the germline ends. DNA for the CDR3: TGTGCCACCAGCAGGCCCGGCTTTGGGGCGGAGCAGTTCTTC. Translated, it gives CATSRPGFGAEQFF.

V is TRBV9 and J is TRBJ1-1, with TRBD1 as a possible D gene (6 bases). With 5 bases removed from V and 3 bases from J, the gap between germline ends came to 14 bases. The CDR3 loop spans 14 amino acids. Germline values: CDR1 SGDLS, CDR2 YYNGEE. CDR3 DNA sequence: TGTGCCAGCAGTACAGGGCAGGAGTACACTGAAGCTTTCTTT. Amino acids: CASSTGQEYTEAFF.

V usage is TRBV29-1 and J usage is TRBJ2-1, with 13 bases identical to TRBD2. Unmatched junction bases numbered 20, after V lost 7 bases and J lost 2 bases. The CDR3 is 20 residues long. In germline, CDR1 is SQVTM, CDR2 ANQGSEA. CDR3 coding DNA: TGCAGCGCAGCACCGGGACTAGCGGGGAGATCAAGCACCGCCTACAATGAGCAGTTCTTC. Encoded protein: CSAAPGLAGRSSTAYNEQFF.

The chain couples TRBV7-9 to TRBJ1-4; a weak D match, TRBD1 (5 bases). Trimming took 0 bases from V and 10 from J, leaving 15 bases between them. Germline CDR1 SEHNR, CDR2 FQNEAQ (reference sequence). The CDR3 extends over 15 amino acids. The CDR3: CASSLAGTAGVKLFF. In nucleotides, the CDR3 is TGTGCCAGCAGCTTAGCGGGGACTGCGGGAGTAAAACTGTTTTTT.

The J gene is TRBJ1-2, the V gene TRBV2; D is unclear. Trimming cost V 3 bases and J 3 bases, with 8 bases left between them. Germline V gene data show CDR1 as SNHLY and CDR2 as FYNNEI. CDR3 length: 13 amino acids. In DNA, the CDR3 is TGTGCCAGCAGTGATGCAGAGGACTATGGCTACACCTTC. This codes for CASSDAEDYGYTF.

This clone was observed a few times. This chain uses TRBV6-1 with TRBJ1-4; no clear D gene. Germline CDR1 and CDR2: MNHNS and SASEGT. Trimming shortened V by 2 bases and J by 3 bases, and 10 bases separated the two germline ends. The CDR3 loop spans 15 amino acids. This CDR3 reads CASSERAAPNEKLFF. CDR3 DNA: TGTGCCAGCAGTGAACGTGCGGCACCTAATGAAAAACTGTTTTTT.

The chain carries TRBV10-3 and TRBJ2-7; 11 bases align to TRBD1. The CDR3 contains 15 residues. Germline V gene sequence: CDR1 ENHRY, CDR2 SYGVKD. V was clipped by 8 bases and J by 0 bases; unmatched bases: 6. This chain's CDR3 is CAIQGGQGVSYEQYF. In nucleotides, the CDR3 is TGTGCCATCCAGGGGGGACAGGGGGTCTCCTACGAGCAGTACTTC.